The clone carrying this T cell receptor beta chain has at least ten counts. During its preparation, the TCRbeta library received unique molecular identifiers. Using its own MiXCR run on the PCR reads, TCRdb lists one record per CDR3 protein. There are hundreds of thousands of distinct CDR3 sequences in the sample; 15% to 20% occur only once, and approximately 1% lies in the top ten. These data are taken from a study of T-cell reconstitution after alpha-beta-depleted transplantation in children. The TCR originated in a human donor who donated a stem cell graft to a child with acute myeloid leukemia. The sample in question was PBMCs from the stem cell graft donor, obtained from the stem cell graft.

The CDR3: CASTVDRSNQPQHF. The CDR3 coding sequence is TGTGCCAGCACCGTAGACAGAAGCAATCAGCCCCAGCATTTT. V is TRBV6-1 and J is TRBJ1-5, with a tentative D call TRBD1 (5 bases). Germline values: CDR1 MNHNS, CDR2 SASEGT. V lost 7 bases, J lost 1 base, and 11 bases lay in between. The CDR3 contains 14 residues.